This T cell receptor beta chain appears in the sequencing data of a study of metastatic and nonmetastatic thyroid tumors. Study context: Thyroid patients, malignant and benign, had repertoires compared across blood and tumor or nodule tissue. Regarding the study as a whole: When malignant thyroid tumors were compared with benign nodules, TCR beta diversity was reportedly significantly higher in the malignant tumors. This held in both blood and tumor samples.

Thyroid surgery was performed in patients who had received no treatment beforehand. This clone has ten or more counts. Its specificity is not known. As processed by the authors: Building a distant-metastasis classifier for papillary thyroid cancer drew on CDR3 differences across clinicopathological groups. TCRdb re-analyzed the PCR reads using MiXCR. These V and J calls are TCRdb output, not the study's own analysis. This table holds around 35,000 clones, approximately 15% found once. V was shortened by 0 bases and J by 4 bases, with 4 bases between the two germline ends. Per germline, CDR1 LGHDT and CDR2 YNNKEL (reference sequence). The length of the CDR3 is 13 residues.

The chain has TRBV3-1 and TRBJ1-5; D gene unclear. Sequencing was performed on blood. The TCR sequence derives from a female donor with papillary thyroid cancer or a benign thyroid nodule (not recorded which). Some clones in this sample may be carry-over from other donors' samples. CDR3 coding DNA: TGTGCCAGCAGCCAAGACTTAAATCAGCCCCAGCATTTT. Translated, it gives CASSQDLNQPQHF.